This TCR beta chain was profiled in a study of patients and donors after allogeneic stem cell transplantation. Germline values: CDR1 SGHDN, CDR2 FVKESK. Trimming stripped 4 bases from V and 3 bases from J, with 15 bases between. This CDR3 is 15 amino acids long. TCRdb re-derived calls from the RT-PCR reads in MiXCR, one entry per CDR3 protein. The sample comprises 20,000 or so distinct CDR3 sequences, approximately 39% of which are singletons, and over 70% rests with the top ten. The chain is built from TRBV14 and TRBJ1-2; D gene ambiguous. Sequencing used blood, either unsorted or a sorted T cell fraction (not recorded which). The sequence derives from a human donor who was either an allogeneic HSCT recipient or a stem cell or donor lymphocyte infusion donor (not recorded which). It is not recorded whose cells these are; they may come from a transplant donor. CDR3 DNA sequence: TGTGCCAGCAGCCTCTACGGAAGAGATTACTATGGCTACACCTTC. Its translation is CASSLYGRDYYGYTF.